A single TCR beta chain is shown here with its context. These data come from a study of blood T cell repertoires in COVID-19. Overall study context: From T cells, B-cell-depleted T cells, or PBMCs came the material, which was cDNA or gDNA.

The CDR3 spans 14 residues. V was clipped by 1 base and J by 5 bases; unmatched bases: 2. Germline CDR1 SEHNR, CDR2 FQNEAQ (reference sequence). Original methodology: Amplifying reference gene primers gave estimates of nucleated cell counts. The method was immunoSEQ multiplex PCR; TCRdb's version includes in-frame clones alone and lacks a portion of them. The V and J calls and clone size are taken from that table; D and trimming were inferred from the DNA. The sample records about 220,000 clones, about nine tenths being singletons. Sequencing used peripheral blood. The chain carries TRBV7-9 and TRBJ1-5; 7 bases map to TRBD1. This receptor was taken from a middle-aged man with acute or convalescent COVID-19. CDR3 sequence (DNA): TGTGCCAGCAGCTTAGGACAGGGCGATCAGCCCCAGCATTTT. Translation gives CASSLGQGDQPQHF.